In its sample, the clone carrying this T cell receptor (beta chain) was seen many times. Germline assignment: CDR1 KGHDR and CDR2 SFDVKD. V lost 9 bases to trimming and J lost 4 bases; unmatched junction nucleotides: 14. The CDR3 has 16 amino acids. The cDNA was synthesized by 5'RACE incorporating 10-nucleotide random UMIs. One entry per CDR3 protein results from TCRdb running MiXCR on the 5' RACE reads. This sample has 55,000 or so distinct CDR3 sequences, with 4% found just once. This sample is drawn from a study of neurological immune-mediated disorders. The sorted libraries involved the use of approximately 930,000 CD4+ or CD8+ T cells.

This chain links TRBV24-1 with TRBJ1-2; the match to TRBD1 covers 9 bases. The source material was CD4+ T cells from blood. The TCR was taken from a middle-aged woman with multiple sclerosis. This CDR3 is CATGYLRDRDRYGYTF. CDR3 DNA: TGTGCCACCGGTTACCTCCGGGACAGGGACCGCTATGGCTACACCTTC.